What follows are 9 T cell receptor beta chains derived from one specimen sequenced in a study of T cell repertoires in ileal Crohn's disease. Sequenced by immunoSEQ multiplex PCR; TCRdb stores in-frame clones only, minus some. The sample has about 8,300 clones; around 78% are singletons. Sequencing was done on a sample of ileal tissue. The receptor set was obtained from an adult with Crohn's disease.

This clone showed up just once. The J gene is TRBJ2-1, the V gene TRBV9; TRBD2 might be the D (6 bases). Germline V lookup: CDR1 SGDLS, CDR2 YYNGEE. Between the trimmed V and J ends, which lost 3 bases and 1 base, there was a span of 11 bases. The CDR3 is 15 amino acids. DNA for the CDR3: TGTGCCAGCAGCGCCGGGGGTCCATCCTACAATGAGCAGTTCTTC. Protein product: CASSAGGPSYNEQFF. Filled out from reference TRBV9 and TRBJ2-1, the complete variable domain reads DSGVTQTPKHLITATGQRVTLRCSPRSGDLSVYWYQQSLDQGLQFLIQYYNGEERAKGNILERFSAQQFPDLHSELNLSSLELGDSALYFCASSAGGPSYNEQFFGPGTRLTVL.

This sequence joins TRBV11-2 and TRBJ2-7; D remains unclear. From germline, CDR1 is SGHAT and CDR2 FQNNGV. The CDR3 consists of 13 residues. Deletions cut 1 base from V and 3 bases from J, with 7 bases between. CDR3 DNA: TGTGCCAGCAGCTTAGGAGGTAGCTACGAGCAGTACTTC. Its translation is CASSLGGSYEQYF. The variable domain in full, with the rest retrieved from reference TRBV11-2 and TRBJ2-7, is EAGVAQSPRYKIIEKRQSVAFWCNPISGHATLYWYQQILGQGPKLLIQFQNNGVVDDSQLPKDRFSAERLKGVDSTLKIQPAKLEDSAVYLCASSLGGSYEQYFGPGTRLTVT.

This clone was detected once. The V call is TRBV2, the J call TRBJ2-7, with 9 bases identical to TRBD2. This CDR3 has 18 residues. The germline CDR1 and CDR2 sequences are SNHLY and FYNNEI. After removal of 6 bases from V and 6 bases from J, the junction contained 21 bases not matched to a gene. CDR3 residues: CASSGTGLASPFKGEQYF. The CDR3 DNA reads TGTGCCAGCAGCGGGACGGGACTAGCTTCCCCTTTTAAAGGCGAGCAGTACTTC. The full variable domain, with the rest looked up from reference TRBV2 and TRBJ2-7, is EPEVTQTPSHQVTQMGQEVILRCVPISNHLYFYWYRQILGQKVEFLVSFYNNEISEKSEIFDDQFSVERPDGSNFTLKIRSTKLEDSAMYFCASSGTGLASPFKGEQYFGPGTRLTVT.

The chain combines TRBV10-3 with TRBJ2-7, with 12 bases identical to TRBD2. This CDR3 is 15 amino acids long. CDR1 and CDR2 from the germline V gene are ENHRY and SYGVKD. Trimming at V came to 6 bases and at J to 4 bases, leaving 7 bases not matched to a gene. The CDR3 nucleotides read TGTGCCATCAGCTCTAGCGGGGGGGAGCAATACGAGCAGTACTTC. It specifies CAISSSGGEQYEQYF.

A single count supports this clone. CDR3 loop: CATSRATETQYF. The CDR3 nucleotides read TGTGCCACCAGCAGAGCTACGGAGACCCAGTACTTC. The chain uses TRBV15 and TRBJ2-5; D unclear. Trimming left V 1 base short and J 5 bases short, with 5 bases between. This CDR3 region has 12 residues. Germline CDR1 and CDR2: LNHNV and YYDKDF (reference sequence).

The J gene is TRBJ1-1, the V gene TRBV9; 8 nucleotides match TRBD1. From germline, CDR1 is SGDLS and CDR2 YYNGEE. This CDR3 comprises 15 residues. The trim removed 2 bases at V and 1 base at J, leaving 4 bases unmatched. In DNA, the CDR3 is TGTGCCAGCAGCGTCGGACAGGGCACGAACACTGAAGCTTTCTTT. Protein: CASSVGQGTNTEAFF.

The gene calls are TRBV19 and TRBJ2-5; D might be TRBD2 (6 bases). Germline V gene data show CDR1 as LNHDA and CDR2 as SQIVND (reference sequence). V was shortened by 7 bases and J by 1 base, with 13 bases between the two germline ends. This CDR3 comprises 14 residues. In DNA, the CDR3 is TGTGCCAGTAACTCGGGACTCTTCCAAGAGACCCAGTACTTC. It yields the protein CASNSGLFQETQYF. The variable domain in full, with the rest retrieved from reference TRBV19 and TRBJ2-5, is DGGITQSPKYLFRKEGQNVTLSCEQNLNHDAMYWYRQDPGQGLRLIYYSQIVNDFQKGDIAEGYSVSREKKESFPLTVTSAQKNPTAFYLCASNSGLFQETQYFGPGTRLLVL.

The chain has TRBV29-1 and TRBJ2-7; a possible D gene is TRBD2 (6 bases). CDR1 is SQVTM and CDR2 is ANQGSEA in the germline V gene. The CDR3 extends over 14 amino acids. V gave up 4 bases and J gave up 2 bases, with 15 bases separating them. The CDR3 loop is CSVVQRRDPYEQYF. CDR3 DNA sequence: TGCAGCGTTGTCCAGAGGAGGGACCCCTACGAGCAGTACTTC.

The chain is built from TRBV5-1 and TRBJ2-3; 10 positions match TRBD1. CDR3 length equals 16 residues. Unmatched junction bases numbered 7, after V lost 2 bases and J lost 4 bases. Germline values: CDR1 SGHRS, CDR2 YFSETQ. The CDR3 reads CASSFRDRGLADTQYF. The DNA for the CDR3 is TGCGCCAGCAGCTTCCGAGACAGGGGGCTGGCAGATACGCAGTATTTT. Full variable domain (rest looked up from reference TRBV5-1 and TRBJ2-3): KAGVTQTPRYLIKTRGQQVTLSCSPISGHRSVSWYQQTPGQGLQFLFEYFSETQRNKGNFPGRFSGRQFSNSRSEMNVSTLELGDSALYLCASSFRDRGLADTQYFGPGTRLTVL.